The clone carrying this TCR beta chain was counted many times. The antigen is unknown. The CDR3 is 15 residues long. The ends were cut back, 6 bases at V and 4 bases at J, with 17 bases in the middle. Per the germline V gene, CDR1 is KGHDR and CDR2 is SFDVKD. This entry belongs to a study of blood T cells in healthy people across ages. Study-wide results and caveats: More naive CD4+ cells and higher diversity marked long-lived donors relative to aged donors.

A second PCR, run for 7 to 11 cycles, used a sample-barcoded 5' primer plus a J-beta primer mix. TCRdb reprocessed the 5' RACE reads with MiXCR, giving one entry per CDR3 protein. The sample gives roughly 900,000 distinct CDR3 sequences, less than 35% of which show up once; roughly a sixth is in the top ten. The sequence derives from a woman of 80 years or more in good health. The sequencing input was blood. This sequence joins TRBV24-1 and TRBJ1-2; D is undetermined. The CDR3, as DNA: TGTGCCACCAGTTCAGCGGGTCCGGACTCCTATGGCTACACCTTC. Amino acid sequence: CATSSAGPDSYGYTF.